Reported below is one T cell receptor (beta chain). The antigen is undetermined. The PCR employed 60 Vbeta primers together with 13 Jbeta primers. Repertoires were generated with immunoSEQ multiplex PCR, while TCRdb's copy carries only in-frame clones and drops some. This table has around 200,000 clones, roughly three quarters appearing once. Nominally healthy donors provided the samples, though records likely missed some immune exposures. The sample comes from a study of cytomegalovirus exposure and HLA in healthy donors. General study points: Segments of the TCR beta V type were, in most cases, productive about 87% or about 30% of the time in an earlier analysis. Researchers counted around 150 TCR beta chains as cytomegalovirus-associated.

Sequenced sample: PBMCs. This TCR was recovered from a woman younger than 30 in good health and CMV-seronegative.

CDR3 bases: TGTGCCTGGCTCTCAGAGAACACCGGGGAGCTGTTTTTT. Its translation: CAWLSENTGELFF. The chain combines TRBV30 with TRBJ2-2; D gene uncertain. This CDR3 has 13 amino acids. Germline V gene sequence: CDR1 GTSNPN, CDR2 SVGIG (reference sequence). Trimming stripped 5 bases from V and 1 base from J, with 8 bases between.